The 30 T cell receptor beta chains in this list originate from one sample, sequenced in a study of blood T cells in healthy people across ages. Combining a sample-barcoded 5' primer with a J-beta primer mix, a second PCR ran for 7 to 11 cycles. TCRdb fed the 5' RACE reads into MiXCR, producing one record per CDR3 protein. This sample has 790,000 or so distinct CDR3 sequences, with around 45% found just once. Sequenced material: blood. The receptors originated from a man older than 75 in good health.

V usage is TRBV7-8 and J usage is TRBJ1-3; D is perhaps TRBD1 (5 bases). Germline-derived CDR1 and CDR2 are SGHVS and FQNEAQ. V was cut by 5 bases and J by 4 bases, with 12 bases left in between. The CDR3 extends over 14 amino acids. This CDR3 is CASSADSTGNTIYF. CDR3 nucleotide sequence: TGTGCCAGCAGCGCCGACAGTACCGGAAACACCATATATTTT.

This clonotype was detected ten times or more. V gene TRBV7-2 combines with J gene TRBJ2-7, with TRBD2 matching over 13 bases. With V trimmed by 5 bases and J by 6 bases, 7 bases remained unmatched. The CDR3 has 15 amino acids. Looked up from germline, CDR1 is SGHTA and CDR2 is FQGNSA. The chain's CDR3 is CASSLGLAGVGEQYF. In DNA form, the CDR3 reads TGTGCCAGCAGCCTCGGACTAGCGGGAGTGGGCGAGCAGTACTTC.

This clonotype has ten or more counts. The chain employs TRBV12-3 or TRBV12-4 and TRBJ2-5; TRBD2 matches at 7 bases. V was clipped by 2 bases and J by 3 bases; unmatched bases: 3. The CDR3 contains 14 residues. CDR3 nucleotide sequence: TGTGCCAGCAGTTTAAGGGCGGGAGAAGAGACCCAGTACTTC. Translation: CASSLRAGEETQYF.

V is TRBV4-3 and J is TRBJ2-6, with unresolved D. The CDR3 has 16 residues. Germline V gene sequence: CDR1 LGHNA, CDR2 YSLEER. V was pared by 0 bases and J by 4 bases, with 10 bases between. Here the CDR3 reads CASSQEPRPGANVLTF. In DNA form, the CDR3 reads TGCGCCAGCAGCCAAGAACCCCGACCGGGGGCCAACGTCCTGACTTTC.

This clonotype was picked up a small number of times. The chain combines TRBV10-3 with TRBJ2-1; 8 bases align to TRBD2. The CDR3 sequence is 13 residues long. The V gene end was trimmed by 6 bases and the J gene end by 5 bases; junction bases not matched to a gene: 3. Germline CDR1 is ENHRY and CDR2 is SYGVKD. DNA for the CDR3: TGTGCCATCAGCTATAGCGGGGACAATGAGCAGTTCTTC. Translated: CAISYSGDNEQFF.

The chain joins TRBV29-1 to TRBJ2-7; 8 bases align to TRBD2. The J segment lost 7 bases and the V segment lost 3 bases, leaving 17 bases of the junction unmatched. The CDR3 has 16 residues. Per the germline V gene, CDR1 is SQVTM and CDR2 is ANQGSEA. The CDR3 bases are TGCAGCGTTGAGAAGGGTATTGGTAGCGGGATGGATGAGCAGTACTTC. Translating gives CSVEKGIGSGMDEQYF.

The chain couples TRBV5-1 to TRBJ2-6, with 7 bases aligning to TRBD2. V lost 3 bases, J lost 12 bases, and 0 bases stayed unmatched. This CDR3 is built from 11 residues. Germline-derived CDR1 and CDR2 are SGHRS and YFSETQ. This CDR3 is CASSSGGVLTF. For the CDR3, the DNA is TGCGCCAGCAGCTCGGGGGGCGTCCTGACTTTC.

The J gene is TRBJ2-3, the V gene TRBV20-1; maybe TRBD2 (6 bases). CDR3 size: 13 residues. With 3 bases removed from V and 7 bases from J, the gap between germline ends came to 14 bases. The V gene's germline CDR1 is DFQATT and CDR2 SNEGSKA (reference sequence). This CDR3 reads CSASEGSGYTQYF. The CDR3 DNA follows: TGCAGTGCTAGTGAGGGAAGCGGGTATACGCAGTATTTT.

V usage is TRBV6-5 and J usage is TRBJ1-2, with a weak D call TRBD1 (5 bases). Germline V lookup: CDR1 MNHEY, CDR2 SVGAGI. V lost 0 bases, J lost 7 bases, and 15 bases lay in between. CDR3 size: 15 residues. For the CDR3, the DNA is TGTGCCAGCAGTTACTCCCCGGGGGACGTAGGTGGCTACACCTTC. It codes for CASSYSPGDVGGYTF.

This clonotype was observed a handful of times. The chain couples TRBV12-3 or TRBV12-4 to TRBJ1-1; TRBD1 might be the D (6 bases). CDR3 size: 14 residues. V lost 5 bases and J lost 4, with 14 bases in between. The CDR3 DNA reads TGTGCCAGCAGTCAAATCAGGGGTGGCACTGAAGCTTTCTTT. Residues: CASSQIRGGTEAFF.

A few counts support this clonotype. The chain has TRBV7-9 and TRBJ2-3; the D call may be TRBD1 or TRBD2 (5 bases each). Germline CDR1 and CDR2: SEHNR and FQNEAQ (reference sequence). The CDR3 has 15 amino acids. The V end lost 7 bases, the J end lost 1 base, and 15 bases lay between the germline ends. The CDR3 reads CASTTEGIGTDTQYF. For the CDR3, the DNA is TGTGCCAGCACAACCGAGGGGATTGGCACAGATACGCAGTATTTT.

This clonotype was seen a single time. The chain links TRBV7-9 to TRBJ1-2, with D tentatively TRBD1 (5 bases). CDR3 length: 14 amino acids. The ends were cut back, 5 bases at V and 8 bases at J, with 18 bases in the middle. CDR1 and CDR2 (germline): SEHNR, FQNEAQ (reference sequence). The chain's CDR3 is CASSLRDARGGYTF. CDR3 DNA sequence: TGTGCCAGCAGCCTCCGGGACGCCCGCGGCGGCTACACCTTC.

The rearrangement uses TRBV20-1 and TRBJ2-7, with unresolved D. This CDR3 is built from 14 residues. Germline values: CDR1 DFQATT, CDR2 SNEGSKA (reference sequence). V was pared by 4 bases and J by 0 bases, with 13 bases between. CDR3 protein: CSATSTRNSYEQYF. CDR3 nucleotide sequence: TGCAGTGCTACCTCGACTCGTAACTCCTACGAGCAGTACTTC.

In regard to this clonotype: An end of the junction does not agree with germline; a read error may underlie this. The chain combines TRBV6-1 with TRBJ2-5; 13 bases fit TRBD2. In germline, CDR1 is MNHNS, CDR2 SASEGT. The CDR3 totals 17 residues. The CDR3: CASSPGLAGVGQETRYF. The CDR3 DNA reads as TGTGCCAGCAGCCCAGGACTAGCGGGAGTAGGGCAAGAGACCCGGTACTTC.

The rearrangement links TRBV29-1 to TRBJ2-7, with D uncertain. The V end was cut by 6 bases, the J end by 3 bases, with 9 bases between. The CDR3 is 11 amino acids. Germline V gives CDR1 SQVTM, CDR2 ANQGSEA. Here the CDR3 DNA reads TGCAGCGTAAGGCAGGACTACGAGCAGTACTTC. Translation: CSVRQDYEQYF.

This chain joins TRBV6-2 or TRBV6-3 and TRBJ1-5, with D possibly being TRBD1 (6 bases). V shed 4 bases and J shed 2 bases, with 9 bases lying between them. This CDR3 region has 14 residues. Germline values: CDR1 MNHEY, CDR2 SVGEGT. As DNA, the CDR3 is TGTGCCAGCAGTTTCCGACAGGGCAATCAGCCCCAGCATTTT. Its translation: CASSFRQGNQPQHF.

The chain carries TRBV12-3 or TRBV12-4 and TRBJ2-4; 9 bases fit TRBD1. The CDR3 contains 17 residues. The V and J ends lost 2 bases and 7 bases, in that order; junction bases with no gene match: 12. The CDR3 DNA reads TGTGCCAGCAGTTTAAGGCATAGCGGACAGGGGAGGAACATTCAGTACTTC. Protein product: CASSLRHSGQGRNIQYF.

In its sample, this clonotype was seen a few times. The chain uses TRBV10-3 and TRBJ2-7, with 7 bases that match TRBD2. The germline V gene encodes CDR1 ENHRY and CDR2 SYGVKD. This CDR3 is built from 15 residues. Trimming removed 6 bases from V and 0 bases from J; junction bases left unmatched: 8. Written as DNA, the CDR3 is TGTGCCATCAGGGACTGGGGGGGAAACTCCTACGAGCAGTACTTC. Amino acids: CAIRDWGGNSYEQYF.

The chain employs TRBV6-5 and TRBJ2-2; 11 bases match TRBD2. With V trimmed by 0 bases and J by 6 bases, 9 bases remained unmatched. CDR3 length: 18 amino acids. Germline V gene lookup returns CDR1 MNHEY and CDR2 SVGAGI. The CDR3 DNA is TGTGCCAGCAGTTACTCGAGGGGTACTAGCGGGAGACCCGGGGAGCTGTTTTTT. The encoded protein is CASSYSRGTSGRPGELFF.

V is TRBV12-3 or TRBV12-4 and J is TRBJ2-3, with 10 bases matching TRBD2. J lost 0 bases, V lost 6 bases, and 9 bases had no gene match. The CDR3 has 17 residues. CDR3 loop: CASSFSGRAPSTDTQYF. The CDR3 DNA reads TGTGCCAGCAGCTTCAGCGGGAGGGCCCCTAGCACAGATACGCAGTATTTT.

The sample holds many counts of this clonotype. The V and J genes are TRBV9 and TRBJ2-7, with 12 bases that match TRBD2. With 3 bases clipped from V and 4 bases from J, the junction kept 5 bases outside the gene matches. This CDR3 spans 15 amino acids. Germline lookup yields CDR1 SGDLS and CDR2 YYNGEE. The CDR3 reads CASSALAGGGYEQYF. Here the CDR3 DNA reads TGTGCCAGCAGCGCTCTAGCGGGAGGGGGATACGAGCAGTACTTC.

The genes are TRBV20-1 and TRBJ1-5; perhaps TRBD1 as D (5 bases). Trimming left V 6 bases short and J 3 bases short, with 15 bases between. CDR3 length: 14 residues. The V gene's germline CDR1 is DFQATT and CDR2 SNEGSKA (reference sequence). DNA of the CDR3: TGCAGTGCGCCGAAAGGGACCTTCAATCAGCCCCAGCATTTT. This codes for CSAPKGTFNQPQHF.

Regarding this clonotype: It may be a read error: a sequence one base away is much more abundant. The V and J genes are TRBV7-2 and TRBJ2-1, with D unresolved. CDR1 and CDR2 (germline): SGHTA, FQGNSA. V was clipped by 0 bases and J by 13 bases, with 16 bases between them. The CDR3 is 14 residues long. CDR3 nucleotides: TGTGCCAGCAGCTTAGCGCATACTGGAGAGACCCAGTTCTTC. It codes for CASSLAHTGETQFF.

As concerns this clonotype: This may be a read error, as it is one base from a much larger clone. CDR3 nucleotides: TGTGCCGGCAGTTTCCCCTCGGGACGAGAGCAGTACTTC. Amino acid sequence: CAGSFPSGREQYF. This chain uses TRBV27 with TRBJ2-5, with D tentatively TRBD1 or TRBD2 (5 bases each). CDR3 length: 13 amino acids. Germline V lookup: CDR1 MNHEY, CDR2 SMNVEV (reference sequence).

Note on this clonotype: At one boundary the junction diverges from the germline segment, which might be a read error. The rearrangement uses TRBV4-2 and TRBJ2-5; TRBD1 is a possible D gene (5 bases). Germline-derived CDR1 and CDR2 are LGHNA and YNFKEQ. The CDR3 contains 13 residues. Here the CDR3 reads CASSPWGGETRYF. CDR3 in DNA: TGTGCCAGCAGCCCGTGGGGCGGCGAGACCCGGTACTTC.

This clonotype turned up a few times. The rearrangement joins TRBV7-8 to TRBJ2-7; D may be TRBD2 (5 bases). The CDR3 has 15 residues. The ends were cut back, 3 bases at V and 4 bases at J, with 16 bases in the middle. From germline, CDR1 is SGHVS and CDR2 FQNEAQ. The CDR3 sequence is CASSLGGASSYEQYF. The CDR3 coding sequence is TGTGCCAGCAGCTTGGGTGGAGCTAGCAGTTACGAGCAGTACTTC.

In this sample, this clonotype turned up a few times. The chain recombines TRBV9 with TRBJ2-5; D is perhaps TRBD1 (6 bases). CDR1 SGDLS and CDR2 YYNGEE come from the germline V gene. Trimming took 4 bases from V and 2 from J, leaving 12 bases between them. The CDR3 loop spans 14 amino acids. CDR3 DNA: TGTGCCAGCAGCCAAATTGGACAGCAAGAGACCCAGTACTTC. This gives the protein CASSQIGQQETQYF. The whole variable domain, remainder taken from reference TRBV9 and TRBJ2-5, is DSGVTQTPKHLITATGQRVTLRCSPRSGDLSVYWYQQSLDQGLQFLIQYYNGEERAKGNILERFSAQQFPDLHSELNLSSLELGDSALYFCASSQIGQQETQYFGPGTRLLVL.

This clonotype showed up just a few times. The chain links TRBV7-2 to TRBJ2-4; the D gene is possibly TRBD2 (5 bases). Between the trimmed V and J ends, which lost 0 bases and 8 bases, there was a span of 14 bases. From germline, CDR1 is SGHTA and CDR2 FQGNSA. The CDR3 is 15 residues long. This chain's CDR3 is CASSLANNRGDIQYF. CDR3 nucleotide sequence: TGTGCCAGCAGCTTAGCTAACAACCGGGGAGACATTCAGTACTTC.

The rearrangement uses TRBV20-1 and TRBJ2-5; no clear D gene. Germline assignment: CDR1 DFQATT and CDR2 SNEGSKA (reference sequence). Trimming cost V 0 bases and J 0 bases, with 11 bases left between them. CDR3 length: 15 amino acids. The CDR3 is CSARDGSAYQETQYF. CDR3 DNA: TGCAGTGCTAGAGATGGTTCGGCGTACCAAGAGACCCAGTACTTC.

This clonotype was recorded a few times. The V and J genes are TRBV25-1 and TRBJ2-6, with a possible D match to TRBD1 (6 bases). Trimming shortened V by 5 bases and J by 4 bases, and 15 bases separated the two germline ends. The CDR3 is 16 residues long. Germline V gene lookup returns CDR1 MGHDK and CDR2 SYGVNS. The CDR3 DNA reads TGTGCCAGCAGTCCAGCGGACAGTCCCGGGGCCAACGTCCTGACTTTC. As protein: CASSPADSPGANVLTF.